The entry below describes one T cell receptor beta chain. The method was immunoSEQ multiplex PCR; TCRdb's version includes in-frame clones alone and lacks a portion of them. The sample has 120,000 to 150,000 clones, approximately 89% seen once. The sample originates from a study of blood T cell repertoires in COVID-19. About the research overall: The cDNA or gDNA used as material had been derived from T cells, B-cell-depleted T cells, or PBMCs.

The CDR3 has 12 residues. Germline V gene data show CDR1 as GTSNPN and CDR2 as SVGIG (reference sequence). V was trimmed by 3 bases and J by 5 bases, leaving 10 bases between them. Sequencing used peripheral blood. The chain combines TRBV30 with TRBJ1-2; D is unclear. The clonotype was recovered from a human donor in a cohort sampled during active COVID-19. The CDR3: CAWRSGRYGYTF. The CDR3 DNA follows: TGTGCCTGGAGATCGGGGAGGTATGGCTACACCTTC.